This TCR beta chain was obtained from a study of blood T cell repertoires in COVID-19. About the research overall: Samples representing acute and convalescent COVID-19 were sourced from the United States, Italy and Spain. Sources were T cells, B-cell-depleted T cells, or PBMCs; the material itself was cDNA or gDNA.

Germline V lookup: CDR1 LGHDT, CDR2 YNNKEL (reference sequence). The CDR3 covers 13 residues. The germline V and J ends were trimmed by 1 base and 7 bases, with 8 bases remaining between them. The assay was immunoSEQ multiplex PCR, and TCRdb's table has in-frame clones only and misses some. The table has about 300,000 clones, about 91% seen once. The genes are TRBV3-1 (or the pseudogene TRBV3-2) and TRBJ1-5; no firm D call. The origin of this receptor is a woman in her 30s who had recovered from COVID-19. The sample taken for sequencing was peripheral blood. The CDR3 DNA reads TGTGCCAGCAGCCAAGGGAGGGAACAGCCCCAGCATTTT. Its protein is CASSQGREQPQHF.